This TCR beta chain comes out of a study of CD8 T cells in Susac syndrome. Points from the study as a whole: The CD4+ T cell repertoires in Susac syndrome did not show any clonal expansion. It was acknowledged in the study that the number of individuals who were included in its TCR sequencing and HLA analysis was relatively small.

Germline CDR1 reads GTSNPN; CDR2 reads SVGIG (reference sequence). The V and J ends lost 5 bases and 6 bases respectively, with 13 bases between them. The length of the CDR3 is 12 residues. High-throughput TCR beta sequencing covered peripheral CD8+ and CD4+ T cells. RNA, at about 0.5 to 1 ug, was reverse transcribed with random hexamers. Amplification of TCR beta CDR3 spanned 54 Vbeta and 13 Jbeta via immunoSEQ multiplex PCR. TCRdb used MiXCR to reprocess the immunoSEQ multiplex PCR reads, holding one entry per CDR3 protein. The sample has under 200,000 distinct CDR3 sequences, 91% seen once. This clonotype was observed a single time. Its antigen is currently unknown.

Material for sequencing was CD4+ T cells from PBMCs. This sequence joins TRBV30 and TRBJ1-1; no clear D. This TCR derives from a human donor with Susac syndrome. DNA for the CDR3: TGTGCCTGGGTCCCGATGGGCCCTGAAGCTTTCTTT. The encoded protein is CAWVPMGPEAFF.